This note documents a single TCR beta chain sequence. The data derive from a study of cytomegalovirus exposure and HLA in healthy donors. The study ran its PCR with 60 Vbeta and 13 Jbeta primers. The table came from immunoSEQ multiplex PCR; TCRdb's copy has only in-frame clones and leaves some out. The sample consists of 190,000 or so clones, about 76% of them appearing once. What was sequenced was PBMCs. This sequence was found in a male donor in good health and CMV-seropositive.

CDR3 sequence: CAWERDRAGNTIYF. In DNA, the CDR3 is TGTGCCTGGGAGCGGGACAGGGCTGGAAACACCATATATTTT. V is TRBV30 and J is TRBJ1-3, with 9 bases matching TRBD1. The length of the CDR3 is 14 residues. Losses at the gene ends were 5 bases for V and 2 bases for J; bases not matched to a gene: 4. The germline V gene has CDR1 GTSNPN and CDR2 SVGIG (reference sequence).